This T cell receptor beta chain was captured by sequencing in a study of early T cells in non-severe SARS-CoV-2 infection. The overall study: Sequenced material consisted of bulk RNA (from unsorted whole blood), and chains were unpaired.

Germline-derived CDR1 and CDR2 are SGHDN and FVKESK. Trimming left V 1 base short and J 2 bases short, with 5 bases between. CDR3 length: 13 amino acids. Individual cDNA molecules were tagged with unique molecular identifiers. TCRdb recomputed calls from the 5' RACE reads with MiXCR, one row per CDR3 protein. The data contain about 40,000 distinct CDR3 sequences, about 23% of them seen just once; the ten biggest clones take up around 4.6%. The origin of this receptor is an adult who was a healthcare worker with PCR-confirmed SARS-CoV-2 infection or an uninfected control (not recorded which). The input for sequencing was whole blood, taken at baseline. The genes are TRBV14 and TRBJ1-2, with no clear D. The CDR3 DNA reads TGTGCCAGCAGCCAAGGAGCCAACTATGGCTACACCTTC. It codes for CASSQGANYGYTF.